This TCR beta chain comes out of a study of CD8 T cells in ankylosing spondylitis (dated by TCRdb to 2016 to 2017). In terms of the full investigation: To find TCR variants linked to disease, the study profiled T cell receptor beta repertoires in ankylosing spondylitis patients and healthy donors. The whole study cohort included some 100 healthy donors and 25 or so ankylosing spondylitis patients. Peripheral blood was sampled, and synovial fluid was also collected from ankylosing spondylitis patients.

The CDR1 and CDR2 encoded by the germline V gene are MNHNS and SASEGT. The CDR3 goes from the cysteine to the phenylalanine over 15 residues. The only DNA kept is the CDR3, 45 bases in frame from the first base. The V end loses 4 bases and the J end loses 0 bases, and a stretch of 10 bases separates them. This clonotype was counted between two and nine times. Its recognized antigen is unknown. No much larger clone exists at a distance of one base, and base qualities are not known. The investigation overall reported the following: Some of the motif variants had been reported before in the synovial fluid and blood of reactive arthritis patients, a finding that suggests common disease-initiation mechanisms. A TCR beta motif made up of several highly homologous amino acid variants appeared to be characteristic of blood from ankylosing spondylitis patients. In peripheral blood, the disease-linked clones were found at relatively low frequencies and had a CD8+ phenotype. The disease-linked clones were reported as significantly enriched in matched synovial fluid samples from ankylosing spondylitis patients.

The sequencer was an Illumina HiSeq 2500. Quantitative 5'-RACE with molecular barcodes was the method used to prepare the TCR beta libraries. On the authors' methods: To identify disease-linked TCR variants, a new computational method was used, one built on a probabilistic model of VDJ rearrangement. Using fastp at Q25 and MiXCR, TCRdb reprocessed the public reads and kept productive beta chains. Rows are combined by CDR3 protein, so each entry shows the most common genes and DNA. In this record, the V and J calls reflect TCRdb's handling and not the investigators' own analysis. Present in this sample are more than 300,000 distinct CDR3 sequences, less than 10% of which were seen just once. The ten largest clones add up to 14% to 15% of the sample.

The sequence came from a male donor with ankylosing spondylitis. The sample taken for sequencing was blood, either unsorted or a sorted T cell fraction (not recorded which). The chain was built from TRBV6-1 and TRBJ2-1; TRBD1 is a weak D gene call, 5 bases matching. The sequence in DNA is TGTGCCAGCAGTGGACAGCTACCCTCCTACAATGAGCAGTTCTTC. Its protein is CASSGQLPSYNEQFF.